This TCR beta chain emerged from a study of long-term antiretroviral therapy in people with HIV. Study-wide results and caveats: Compared with controls, HIV repertoires showed narrower CDR3 length ranges.

Per the germline V gene, CDR1 is MNHEY and CDR2 is SMNVEV (reference sequence). V shed 5 bases and J shed 0 bases, with 11 bases lying between them. CDR3 length equals 15 residues. It was version v3.0 of the immunoSEQ assay that was run at survey level. Sequencing used immunoSEQ multiplex PCR; TCRdb keeps in-frame clones, though not all of them. The data hold 15,000 to 20,000 clones, with approximately 80% observed a single time. About this clone: Its antigen is as yet unknown.

The chain combines TRBV27 with TRBJ1-3; D gene ambiguous. Sequenced material: unsorted PBMCs, taken 0.3 years after starting antiretroviral therapy. The receptor comes from a woman aged 45-60 years with HIV. CDR3 bases: TGTGCCAGCAGTGACCTAGGGAGCTCTGGAAACACCATATATTTT. This codes for CASSDLGSSGNTIYF.